The T cell receptor beta chain described here comes from a study of T cell responses to AZD1222 COVID-19 vaccine. On the study more broadly: Some second doses came at about 4 weeks and others at about 12 weeks; these were pooled. Broader study findings: Spike-specific TCR breadth and depth grew following two AZD1222 doses.

Clones were sequenced by immunoSEQ multiplex PCR, and TCRdb holds only the in-frame ones, with some missing. The repertoire includes 110,000 to 150,000 clones, 92% of them detected once, and about 2.1% sits in the top ten. Looked up from germline, CDR1 is SGHRS and CDR2 is YFSETQ. The CDR3 consists of 14 residues. V lost 0 bases, J lost 10 bases, and 11 bases lay in between. Note on this clone: Its antigen is unknown.

This receptor was taken from an adult in good health. Source: peripheral blood, taken on day 0 of AZD1222 vaccination. This chain connects TRBV5-1 to TRBJ1-6; D may be TRBD1 (6 bases). For the CDR3, the DNA is TGCGCCAGCAGCTTGGAGGGACAAAACTCACCCCTCCACTTT. Its translation is CASSLEGQNSPLHF.